Described below is a single T cell receptor (beta chain) sequence and its context. Germline is not matched at one junction end, which may reflect a read error. The sample originates from a study of tumor-infiltrating lymphocytes in primary liver carcinoma. About the research overall: Sequenced samples came back with roughly 3.65 to 8 million productive TCRbeta reads, and the counts looked alike across tissue types.

Total RNA and DNA came together from roughly 20-30 mg of bulk tissue without cell sorting. No patient had received treatment, and all had chronic HBV infection. The template, about 510 ng total RNA, yielded TCR beta cDNA made with a constant-region primer. ARM-PCR was slightly modified, and three nested multiplex PCR rounds with it gave rise to the TCR beta libraries. Primers for the first two PCR rounds were TRBV1-TRBV30 forward primers and a C-beta reverse primer (around 11 cycles per round). TCRdb reprocessed the multiplex PCR reads via MiXCR and lists one record per CDR3 protein. The sample has 65,000 to 80,000 distinct CDR3 sequences; roughly three quarters are singletons. Germline CDR1 is SGHAT and CDR2 is FQNNGV. The CDR3 totals 16 residues.

The clonotype comes from a man aged 35-49 years with primary liver carcinoma and hepatitis B virus infection. Material: liver tumor tissue from sampling region 4. Subset indicated: tumor region T4, right-lateral pole. The chain links TRBV11-2 to TRBJ2-1; 7 nucleotides agree with TRBD2. The CDR3, as DNA: TGTGCCAGCAGCTACGCTTCGGCTAGTGGGAGGGGAGGCGGGTCCTTC. This sequence encodes CASSYASASGRGGGSF. The variable domain in full, with the rest retrieved from reference TRBV11-2 and TRBJ2-1, is EAGVAQSPRYKIIEKRQSVAFWCNPISGHATLYWYQQILGQGPKLLIQFQNNGVVDDSQLPKDRFSAERLKGVDSTLKIQPAKLEDSAVYLCASSYASASGRGGGSFGPGTRLTVL.